This TCR beta chain was found in a study of cytomegalovirus exposure and HLA in healthy donors. When sampled, the donors appeared nominally healthy, though they likely had unrecorded immune exposures. With respect to this clone: The antigen is undetermined.

Primers for the PCR totalled 60 Vbeta and 13 Jbeta. Sequenced by immunoSEQ multiplex PCR; TCRdb stores in-frame clones only, minus some. The data contain fewer than 180,000 clones, 60% to 85% of them singletons. Study conclusions and caveats: In a later analysis, most CMV-associated TCR beta chains appeared HLA-restricted. Listed as cytomegalovirus-associated were 150 or so TCR beta chains. Donors belonging to an Asian-associated ancestry cluster reportedly showed fewer N-insertions in productive TCRs than the approximately 670-donor mean, according to what a later analysis found.

From germline, CDR1 is SQVTM and CDR2 ANQGSEA. The CDR3 is 12 amino acids. Trimming removed 4 bases from V and 1 base from J, with 7 bases in between. V and J are TRBV29-1 and TRBJ1-1, with D maybe TRBD1 (5 bases). Sequenced: PBMCs. This TCR derives from a man aged 50 or older in good health and CMV-seropositive. The CDR3 DNA reads as TGCAGCGTTGCCCAGGGGAACACTGAAGCTTTCTTT. Translating it yields CSVAQGNTEAFF.